These 21 T cell receptor beta chains were all obtained from the same sample, sequenced in a study of Tregs in tolerant kidney transplant recipients. Only in-frame clones appear in the TCRdb table, and some are missing; sequencing was by immunoSEQ multiplex PCR. Its table lists some 6,000 clones. The nonmyeloablative bone marrow transplants came from related graft donors, with transient mixed chimerism. This sample comprised CD8+ T cells from blood (PBMCs), obtained 12 months after the transplant. These receptor sequences come from a human patient who received a combined kidney and bone marrow transplant. The graft donor may account for some of the T cells.

On this clone: From the germline J gene comes the end of the CDR3, since the read stops 3 residues before it. This rearrangement joins TRBV30 to TRBJ1-6; D is possibly TRBD1 (5 bases). This CDR3 has 13 amino acids. Trimming took off 3 bases at V and 10 bases at J, with 13 bases between the two ends. Germline V lookup: CDR1 GTSNPN, CDR2 SVGIG (reference sequence). CDR3 in amino acids: CAWSGQGRSPLHF. CDR3 DNA (partial): TGTGCCTGGAGCGGGCAGGGCCGGTCACCC. Combining the CDR3 with reference TRBV30 and TRBJ1-6 gives the whole variable domain SQTIHQWPATLVQPVGSPLSLECTVEGTSNPNLYWYRQAAGRGLQLLFYSVGIGQISSEVPQNLSASRPQDRQFILSSKKLLLSDSGFYLCAWSGQGRSPLHFGNGTRLTVT.

About this clone itself: The read ends 3 residues shy of where the CDR3 ends; the end is completed using the germline J gene. V usage is TRBV7-2 and J usage is TRBJ2-1; 8 bases align to TRBD2. V was clipped by 1 base and J by 2 bases; unmatched bases: 1. The germline V gene encodes CDR1 SGHTA and CDR2 FQGNSA. The CDR3 loop spans 15 amino acids. This CDR3 reads CASSLVAGPYNEQFF. The covered CDR3 bases are TGTGCCAGCAGCTTAGTAGCGGGACCCTACAATGAG.

Worth noting for this clone: The junction differs from germline at one of its ends, possibly a read error. Sequencing ends 3 residues short of the CDR3 end; the germline J gene provides the rest. The rearrangement links TRBV7-7 to TRBJ2-5; unclear D gene. CDR3 length: 13 amino acids. Germline V CDR1 and CDR2: SSHAT, FNYEAQ (reference sequence). The CDR3 bases that were read are TGTGCTAGCAGCTATACAGTTCAAGAGACC. It specifies CASSYTVQET. The entire CDR3 protein reads CASSYTVQETQYF.

Points on this clone: Read coverage stops 3 residues before the CDR3 terminus; the germline J gene supplies the remainder. V gene TRBV19 combines with J gene TRBJ2-5; no clear D. The CDR3 spans 12 residues. In germline, CDR1 is LNHDA, CDR2 SQIVND (reference sequence). The V gene lost 2 bases and the J gene lost 4 bases, with 5 bases spanning the gap. The sequenced part of the CDR3 DNA is TGTGCCAGTAGTATACTGTCAGAGACC. This gives the protein CASSILSET. From start to end, the CDR3 is CASSILSETQYF.

As for this clone: The DNA ends 3 residues before the CDR3 does, and the rest of the CDR3 is filled in from the germline J gene. The chain employs TRBV29-1 and TRBJ2-1, with 7 bases lining up with TRBD2. This CDR3 contains 13 residues. Germline V gene data show CDR1 as SQVTM and CDR2 as ANQGSEA. V trimming: 6 bases; J trimming: 5 bases; junction bases outside the gene matches: 7. The DNA read from the CDR3 is TGCAGCGTGTCCGCGGGGGAGGACAATGAG. Its translation is CSVSAGEDNE. The whole CDR3 protein is CSVSAGEDNEQFF.

Notes on this clone: The read ends 3 residues early relative to the CDR3; the germline J gene fills the gap. The chain carries TRBV20-1 and TRBJ1-5; 10 bases are a match to TRBD1. J gave up 4 bases and V 1 base, and 13 bases lay outside the gene matches. The CDR3 totals 18 residues. CDR1 DFQATT and CDR2 SNEGSKA come from the germline V gene (reference sequence). The CDR3 protein is CSARAPGQGTFWNQPQHF. The CDR3 DNA, read in part, is TGCAGTGCTAGAGCTCCGGGACAGGGGACGTTTTGGAATCAGCCC.

For this clone: The CDR3 end is not reached by the read, which stops 3 residues before it; the germline J gene fills it in. The gene calls are TRBV6-1 and TRBJ1-3; 8 nucleotides line up with TRBD1. The junction had 3 bases not matched to a gene; V was cut back by 3 bases and J by 2 bases. Per germline, CDR1 MNHNS and CDR2 SASEGT. This CDR3 region has 15 residues. The CDR3 region is CASSDLTGAGNTIYF. Partial CDR3 DNA: TGTGCCAGCAGTGATCTGACAGGGGCTGGAAACACC.

A note on this clone: The read ends 3 residues shy of where the CDR3 ends; the end is completed using the germline J gene. This chain uses TRBV10-3 with TRBJ1-5; D not resolved. This CDR3 has 14 residues. Germline V gene data show CDR1 as ENHRY and CDR2 as SYGVKD. V lost 0 bases, J lost 5 bases, and 8 bases lay in between. CDR3 DNA, as far as it was read: TGTGCCATCAGTGAGTCGCAAGGTTATCAGCCC. As protein: CAISESQGYQP. The entire CDR3 protein is CAISESQGYQPQHF.

As concerns this clone: The read ends 3 residues shy of where the CDR3 ends; the end is completed using the germline J gene. This chain uses TRBV7-6 with TRBJ2-3, with 8 positions matching TRBD1. The J segment lost 3 bases and the V segment lost 0 bases, leaving 2 bases of the junction unmatched. CDR3 length: 15 residues. The germline CDR1 and CDR2 sequences are SGHVS and FNYEAQ. The CDR3 loop reads CASSLATGGTDTQYF. The CDR3 DNA, read in part, is TGTGCCAGCAGCTTAGCTACAGGGGGTACAGATACG. Filled out from reference TRBV7-6 and TRBJ2-3, the complete variable domain reads GAGVSQSPRYKVTKRGQDVALRCDPISGHVSLYWYRQALGQGPEFLTYFNYEAQQDKSGLPNDRFSAERPEGSISTLTIQRTEQRDSAMYRCASSLATGGTDTQYFGPGTRLTVL.

On this clone itself: The observed sequence ends 3 residues before the CDR3 terminus, with the missing tail filled in from the germline J gene. This rearrangement joins TRBV29-1 to TRBJ2-4; 12 bases match TRBD2. This CDR3 has 15 amino acids. V was pared by 7 bases and J by 7 bases, with 11 bases of the junction left unmatched. The germline gives CDR1 SQVTM, CDR2 ANQGSEA. The CDR3 loop reads CSGDPGLAGSNIQYF. The part of the CDR3 DNA that was read is TGCAGCGGGGACCCGGGACTAGCGGGCTCTAACATT.

Concerning this clone: The read terminates 3 residues ahead of where the CDR3 ends, so the germline J gene completes it. The chain recombines TRBV29-1 with TRBJ1-1; maybe TRBD1 (6 bases). CDR1 is SQVTM, CDR2 ANQGSEA, per germline. Deletions cut 7 bases from V and 4 bases from J, with 13 bases between. The CDR3 runs to 12 residues. The sequenced part of the CDR3 DNA is TGCAGCGCTCAACAGGGTATCACTGAA. Its protein product is CSAQQGITE. The full-length CDR3 reads as CSAQQGITEAFF. Variable domain in full (rest from reference TRBV29-1 and TRBJ1-1): SAVISQKPSRDICQRGTSLTIQCQVDSQVTMMFWYRQQPGQSLTLIATANQGSEATYESGFVIDKFPISRPNLTFSTLTVSNMSPEDSSIYLCSAQQGITEAFFGQGTRLTVV.

As regards this clone: The sequence runs out 3 residues before the end of the CDR3; the remainder is reconstructed from the germline J gene. The V and J genes are TRBV19 and TRBJ2-1; 12 nucleotides match TRBD2. CDR1 is LNHDA, CDR2 SQIVND, per germline (reference sequence). J lost 0 bases, V lost 5 bases, and 2 bases had no gene match. The CDR3 runs to 16 residues. The CDR3 sequence: CASSQTSGSSYNEQFF. The CDR3 DNA, read in part, is TGTGCCAGTAGTCAGACTAGCGGGAGCTCCTACAATGAG.

As regards this clone: The read stops 3 residues short of the end of the CDR3; the missing end is completed from the germline J gene. The chain carries TRBV30 and TRBJ1-1, with 12 bases that match TRBD1. CDR3 length: 13 residues. CDR1 is GTSNPN, CDR2 SVGIG, per germline (reference sequence). Trimming took 5 bases from V and 5 from J; bases not matched to a gene: 3. The CDR3 reads CAWGTGGVTEAFF. The sequenced part of the CDR3 DNA is TGTGCCTGGGGGACAGGGGGCGTAACTGAA.

Comments on this clone: The missing CDR3 end, 3 residues past where the read stops, is filled in from the germline J gene. The V gene is TRBV7-6, the J gene TRBJ1-5, with 7 bases aligning to TRBD1. The CDR3 totals 17 residues. The V and J ends lost 5 bases and 0 bases, in that order; junction bases with no gene match: 10. CDR1 is SGHVS, CDR2 FNYEAQ, per germline. CDR3 DNA, as far as it was read: TGTGCCAGCAGCCTTGGACCGGGACAGAATAGCAATCAGCCC. It codes for CASSLGPGQNSNQP. From start to end, the CDR3 is CASSLGPGQNSNQPQHF.

On this clone: The read gets to within 3 residues of the CDR3 end, and the germline J gene fills in the rest. The rearrangement uses TRBV5-1 and TRBJ2-7; D is unclear. Germline lookup yields CDR1 SGHRS and CDR2 YFSETQ. V gave up 6 bases and J gave up 3 bases, with 10 bases separating them. The CDR3 is 12 amino acids. The CDR3 reads CASNELDYEQYF. The sequenced CDR3 bases are TGCGCCAGCAATGAACTCGACTACGAG.

Considering frequency, this clone is large (0.1 to 1%). Read sequence stops 3 residues before the CDR3 end, and the germline J gene provides the missing end. The gene calls are TRBV7-9 and TRBJ1-1; D perhaps matches TRBD1 (6 bases). Trimming removed 4 bases from V and 2 bases from J, with 14 bases in between. Germline CDR1 SEHNR, CDR2 FQNEAQ (reference sequence). CDR3 length: 15 residues. The chain's CDR3 is CASSSLQGLNTEAFF. Partial CDR3 DNA: TGTGCCAGCAGCTCCTTACAGGGCTTAAACACTGAA.

CDR3 bases read: TGCAGTGCTAGACTGAAACCCATGGGGGGTTACGAG. It specifies CSARLKPMGGYE. The whole CDR3 sequence reads CSARLKPMGGYEQYF. The gene calls are TRBV20-1 and TRBJ2-7, with D maybe TRBD2 (6 bases). The DNA ends 3 residues before the CDR3 does, and the rest of the CDR3 is filled in from the germline J gene. V was clipped by 2 bases and J by 4 bases, with 18 bases between them. The CDR3 loop spans 15 amino acids. From germline, CDR1 is DFQATT and CDR2 SNEGSKA (reference sequence).

This clone is labeled medium-sized based on frequency. The read ends 3 residues early relative to the CDR3; the germline J gene fills the gap. The chain recombines TRBV6-1 with TRBJ1-1; 8 bases match TRBD1. CDR3 length: 14 amino acids. Germline CDR1 is MNHNS and CDR2 is SASEGT. V gave up 4 bases and J gave up 4 bases; unmatched junction bases: 5. CDR3 bases read: TGTGCCAGCAGTGTCCAGGGGGCCGGCACTGAA. As protein: CASSVQGAGTE. The complete CDR3 sequence is CASSVQGAGTEAFF.

To note about this clone: The CDR3 end lies 3 residues beyond the end of the read and is filled in from the germline J gene. The chain is built from TRBV19 and TRBJ2-1; 7 nucleotides line up with TRBD1. Germline V CDR1 and CDR2: LNHDA, SQIVND (reference sequence). The CDR3 is made up of 13 amino acids. The trim removed 3 bases at V and 6 bases at J, leaving 2 bases unmatched. The sequenced CDR3 bases are TGTGCCAGTAGTATCGGGACAGCCAATGAG. Protein: CASSIGTANE. The full CDR3 protein is CASSIGTANEQFF.

This clone is called medium-sized based on its frequency. The missing CDR3 end, 3 residues past where the read stops, is filled in from the germline J gene. The chain carries TRBV7-3 and TRBJ2-3, with TRBD2 matching 12 bases. In germline, CDR1 is SGHTA, CDR2 FQGTGA. After removal of 5 bases from V and 4 bases from J, the junction contained 4 bases not matched to a gene. This CDR3 has 15 residues. The CDR3 here is CASSPTSGSADTQYF. The covered CDR3 bases are TGTGCCAGCAGCCCGACTAGCGGGAGTGCAGATACG.

For this clone: The read halts 3 residues ahead of the CDR3 end, with the missing end drawn from the germline J gene. The chain employs TRBV28 and TRBJ2-7; no clear D. The CDR3 length is 14 residues. Germline values: CDR1 MDHEN, CDR2 SYDVKM. V lost 3 bases and J lost 3, with 12 bases in between. This CDR3 reads CASSLRFIRYEQYF. The part of the CDR3 DNA that was read is TGTGCCAGCAGTTTGCGGTTCATCCGCTACGAG. Full variable domain (outside the CDR3, taken from reference TRBV28 and TRBJ2-7): DVKVTQSSRYLVKRTGEKVFLECVQDMDHENMFWYRQDPGLGLRLIYFSYDVKMKEKGDIPEGYSVSREKKERFSLILESASTNQTSMYLCASSLRFIRYEQYFGPGTRLTVT.